One and the same sample provided the 25 T cell receptor beta chains below, sequenced in a study of cytomegalovirus exposure and HLA in healthy donors. Researchers ran the PCR with 60 Vbeta and 13 Jbeta primers. Produced via immunoSEQ multiplex PCR; TCRdb's table is partial and in-frame only. Among about 120,000 clones, about 79% were seen once, and the ten largest hold approximately 3.1%. Sequenced material: PBMCs. The receptor set was obtained from a woman aged 18-30 years in good health and CMV-seropositive.

This clone was seen only a few times. The V call is TRBV28, the J call TRBJ1-1; 9 nucleotides match TRBD1. CDR3 length: 13 residues. V lost 8 bases and J lost 3; bases outside the gene matches: 4. Germline-derived CDR1 and CDR2 are MDHEN and SYDVKM. The CDR3 protein is CASETGGHTEAFF. In nucleotides, the CDR3 is TGTGCCAGCGAAACAGGGGGCCACACTGAAGCTTTCTTT.

This clone has only a few counts. V gene TRBV30 combines with J gene TRBJ2-6, with D possibly matching TRBD2 (6 bases). With 6 bases removed from V and 2 bases from J, the gap between germline ends came to 8 bases. The CDR3 runs to 13 residues. Germline CDR1 reads GTSNPN; CDR2 reads SVGIG (reference sequence). This CDR3 is CACSGAGANVLTF. The CDR3 bases are TGTGCCTGTTCGGGGGCTGGGGCCAACGTCCTGACTTTC.

The chain couples TRBV2 to TRBJ2-1; no firm D call. There are 12 residues in the CDR3. CDR1 and CDR2 (germline): SNHLY, FYNNEI. Trimming shortened V by 3 bases and J by 10 bases, and 10 bases separated the two germline ends. The CDR3 bases are TGTGCCAGCAGTGACGACTTGGCCGAGCAGTTCTTC. Amino acid sequence: CASSDDLAEQFF.

The CDR3 DNA reads TGTGCCGGAGGGCCAGGGGGCTACGAGCAGTACTTC. Amino acid sequence: CAGGPGGYEQYF. The chain couples TRBV30 to TRBJ2-7; D might be TRBD1 (7 bases). V was clipped by 8 bases and J by 3 bases, with 14 bases between them. Germline CDR1 and CDR2: GTSNPN and SVGIG (reference sequence). This CDR3 spans 12 amino acids.

The chain couples TRBV19 to TRBJ2-7, with 8 bases identical to TRBD2. With V trimmed by 3 bases and J by 6 bases, 13 bases remained unmatched. CDR1 is LNHDA, CDR2 SQIVND, per germline (reference sequence). The CDR3 covers 16 residues. CDR3 sequence reads: CASSIEGLVTTSEQYF. Here the CDR3 DNA reads TGTGCCAGTAGTATTGAGGGACTAGTGACGACGAGCGAGCAGTACTTC.

The rearrangement uses TRBV2 and TRBJ2-3, with D perhaps TRBD2 (5 bases). Germline V lookup: CDR1 SNHLY, CDR2 FYNNEI. V lost 1 base and J lost 2, with 10 bases in between. CDR3 length equals 15 residues. The CDR3 reads CASSEGSGLTDTQYF. The CDR3 DNA reads TGTGCCAGCAGTGAAGGCAGCGGCCTCACAGATACGCAGTATTTT.

The genes are TRBV19 and TRBJ1-3; the D is unclear. CDR3 length equals 14 residues. Germline assignment: CDR1 LNHDA and CDR2 SQIVND (reference sequence). Trimming removed 2 bases from V and 0 bases from J, with 5 bases in between. CDR3 nucleotides: TGTGCCAGTAGTATATGGAGCTCTGGAAACACCATATATTTT. It codes for CASSIWSSGNTIYF.

The chain employs TRBV13 and TRBJ1-3, with 8 bases identical to TRBD1. This CDR3 is built from 15 residues. J was trimmed by 8 bases and V by 4 bases; bases with no gene match: 10. Germline V CDR1 and CDR2: PRHDT, FYEKMQ (reference sequence). This CDR3 reads CASSSLSDRGDTIYF. Here the CDR3 DNA reads TGTGCCAGCAGCTCCCTATCAGACAGGGGTGACACCATATATTTT.

The chain links TRBV5-1 to TRBJ2-3, with a tentative D call TRBD1 (5 bases). The CDR3 loop spans 14 amino acids. Germline-derived CDR1 and CDR2 are SGHRS and YFSETQ. The V and J ends lost 5 bases and 0 bases respectively, with 10 bases between them. CDR3 in amino acids: CASSRQGSTDTQYF. The CDR3 region has the DNA TGCGCCAGCAGTCGTCAGGGCAGCACAGATACGCAGTATTTT.

This chain joins TRBV6-6 and TRBJ1-5; possible D gene TRBD1, 5 bases. The CDR3 covers 16 residues. With 2 bases removed from V and 2 bases from J, the gap between germline ends came to 13 bases. Germline CDR1 MNHNY, CDR2 SVGAGI (reference sequence). CDR3 residues: CASSYVAGTRNQPQHF. In DNA, the CDR3 is TGTGCCAGCAGTTACGTCGCGGGGACCCGCAATCAGCCCCAGCATTTT.

The J gene is TRBJ2-7, the V gene TRBV6-1; D possibly corresponds to TRBD1 (6 bases). V lost 11 bases and J 6 bases, leaving 17 bases between the germline ends. Per the germline V gene, CDR1 is MNHNS and CDR2 is SASEGT. The CDR3 is 12 residues long. Here the CDR3 DNA reads TGTGCCCATCGAGGGGGTTGGGGCGAGCAGTACTTC. Protein: CAHRGGWGEQYF.

The chain couples TRBV5-1 to TRBJ2-1; 8 nucleotides agree with TRBD2. The CDR3 is 15 amino acids. Germline lookup yields CDR1 SGHRS and CDR2 YFSETQ. The J segment lost 8 bases and the V segment lost 0 bases, leaving 7 bases of the junction unmatched. The CDR3 DNA is TGCGCCAGCAGCTTGGAAGATAGCGGGATTTATGAGCAGTTCTTC. It is translated as CASSLEDSGIYEQFF.

Note on this clone: The junction departs from the called germline gene at one end, perhaps through a read error. V is TRBV7-9 and J is TRBJ2-2; perhaps TRBD2 as D (5 bases). The CDR3 contains 16 residues. The germline V gene encodes CDR1 SEHNR and CDR2 FQNEAQ (reference sequence). This chain's CDR3 is CSSSPPRAGNTGELFF. CDR3 sequence (DNA): TGTTCCAGCAGCCCACCGAGGGCGGGGAACACCGGGGAGCTGTTTTTT.

The J gene is TRBJ2-3, the V gene TRBV15; 7 bases fit TRBD1. CDR3 size: 16 residues. With V trimmed by 1 base and J by 5 bases, 9 bases remained unmatched. Per germline, CDR1 LNHNV and CDR2 YYDKDF (reference sequence). The CDR3 coding sequence is TGTGCCACCAGCAGAGGGTCAGGGGGTCGGGGAGATACGCAGTATTTT. Its translation: CATSRGSGGRGDTQYF.

The chain is built from TRBV19 and TRBJ2-3; 10 bases align to TRBD1. Germline values: CDR1 LNHDA, CDR2 SQIVND (reference sequence). V trimming: 5 bases; J trimming: 4 bases; junction bases outside the gene matches: 9. CDR3 size: 16 residues. The CDR3 sequence: CASSELQTGGADTQYF. DNA for the CDR3: TGTGCCAGTAGTGAACTTCAGACAGGGGGCGCAGATACGCAGTATTTT.

The chain couples TRBV19 to TRBJ1-3; 7 nucleotides match TRBD1. CDR1 and CDR2 (germline): LNHDA, SQIVND (reference sequence). The CDR3 covers 17 residues. The V and J ends lost 1 base and 0 bases, in that order; junction bases with no gene match: 6. The CDR3 here is CASSIARTGHSGNTIYF. Written as DNA, the CDR3 is TGTGCCAGTAGTATAGCCAGGACAGGCCACTCTGGAAACACCATATATTTT.

This clone was counted once. CDR3 region: CASSTPGQGVAGELFF. The DNA of the CDR3 is TGTGCCAGCAGCACTCCGGGACAGGGGGTCGCCGGGGAGCTGTTTTTT. The rearrangement uses TRBV9 and TRBJ2-2, with 11 nucleotides matching TRBD1. Trimming cost V 4 bases and J 6 bases; bases outside gene matches: 8. In germline, CDR1 is SGDLS, CDR2 YYNGEE. The CDR3 is 16 residues long.

The chain links TRBV7-3 to TRBJ2-2; D uncertain. V lost 5 bases to trimming and J lost 2 bases, with 3 bases between them. Germline V gene data show CDR1 as SGHTA and CDR2 as FQGTGA. The CDR3 loop spans 12 amino acids. For the CDR3, the DNA is TGTGCCAGCAGCCCAAACACCGGGGAGCTGTTTTTT. This gives the protein CASSPNTGELFF.

The V call is TRBV25-1, the J call TRBJ2-7; 8 nucleotides match TRBD1. The trim removed 5 bases at V and 4 bases at J, leaving 4 bases unmatched. CDR1 and CDR2 (germline): MGHDK, SYGVNS. The CDR3 has 13 amino acids. The DNA of the CDR3 is TGTGCCAGCAGTCCTGACAGGGGTTACGAGCAGTACTTC. Amino acid sequence: CASSPDRGYEQYF.

The chain carries TRBV4-1 and TRBJ2-5, with 10 bases matching TRBD2. Trimming took 3 bases from V and 2 from J; bases not matched to a gene: 3. Germline V CDR1 and CDR2: MGHRA, YSYEKL. CDR3 length: 15 residues. CDR3 in amino acids: CASSHISGGQETQYF. The DNA for the CDR3 is TGCGCCAGCAGCCACATTAGCGGGGGGCAAGAGACCCAGTACTTC.

This chain links TRBV6-5 with TRBJ1-1; maybe TRBD1 (5 bases). V gave up 2 bases and J gave up 3 bases, with 13 bases separating them. Per the germline V gene, CDR1 is MNHEY and CDR2 is SVGAGI. The CDR3 loop spans 15 amino acids. As DNA, the CDR3 is TGTGCCAGCAGTTACGTGCCAGAAGGGGACACTGAAGCTTTCTTT. Translated, it gives CASSYVPEGDTEAFF.

The V call is TRBV19, the J call TRBJ2-5; the D gene is possibly TRBD2 (6 bases). CDR3 length equals 17 residues. V was pared by 8 bases and J by 5 bases, with 27 bases between. CDR1 and CDR2 (germline): LNHDA, SQIVND (reference sequence). CDR3 protein: CASPRGRTARIVETQYF. CDR3 nucleotide sequence: TGTGCCAGTCCCCGTGGGAGGACGGCCCGTATCGTGGAGACCCAGTACTTC.

This rearrangement joins TRBV6-6 to TRBJ2-1, with D possibly matching TRBD1 (7 bases). Germline loops: CDR1 MNHNY, CDR2 SVGAGI (reference sequence). V lost 6 bases to trimming and J lost 6 bases, with 12 bases between them. The CDR3 sequence is 13 residues long. CDR3 in amino acids: CASSRQGGNEQFF. The CDR3 bases are TGTGCCAGCAGCCGACAGGGAGGCAATGAGCAGTTCTTC.

This clone was recorded only once. The chain has TRBV28 and TRBJ1-4, with D possibly matching TRBD1 (5 bases). Trimming removed 3 bases from V and 8 bases from J, with 13 bases in between. The CDR3 is 14 residues long. Germline-derived CDR1 and CDR2 are MDHEN and SYDVKM. DNA of the CDR3: TGTGCCAGCAGTTTTCCTGGGGCGGGGGAAAAACTGTTTTTT. This sequence encodes CASSFPGAGEKLFF.

This sequence joins TRBV7-9 and TRBJ1-4; 7 bases map to TRBD1. The J segment lost 8 bases and the V segment lost 2 bases, leaving 2 bases of the junction unmatched. CDR3 length: 13 residues. Germline V gene data show CDR1 as SEHNR and CDR2 as FQNEAQ (reference sequence). Here the CDR3 reads CASSLRDREKLFF. CDR3 sequence (DNA): TGTGCCAGCAGCTTACGGGACAGAGAAAAACTGTTTTTT.